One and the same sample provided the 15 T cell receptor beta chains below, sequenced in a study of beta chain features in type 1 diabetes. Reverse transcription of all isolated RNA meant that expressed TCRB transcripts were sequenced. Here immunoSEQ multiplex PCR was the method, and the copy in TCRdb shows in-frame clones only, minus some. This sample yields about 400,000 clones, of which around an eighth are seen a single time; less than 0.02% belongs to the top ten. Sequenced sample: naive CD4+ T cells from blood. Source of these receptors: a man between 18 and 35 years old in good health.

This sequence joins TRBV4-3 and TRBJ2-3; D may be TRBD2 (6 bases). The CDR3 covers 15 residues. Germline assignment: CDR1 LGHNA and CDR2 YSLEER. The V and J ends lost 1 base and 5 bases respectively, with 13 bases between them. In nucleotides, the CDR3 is TGCGCCAGCAGCCAAGGCGCGGGGAAGGGAGATACGCAGTATTTT. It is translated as CASSQGAGKGDTQYF.

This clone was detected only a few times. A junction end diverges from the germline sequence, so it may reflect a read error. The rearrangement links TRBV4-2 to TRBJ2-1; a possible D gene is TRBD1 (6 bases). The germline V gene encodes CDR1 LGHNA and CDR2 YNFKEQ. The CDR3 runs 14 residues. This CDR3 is CASSQESRTVEQFF. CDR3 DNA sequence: TGTGCCAGCAGTCAAGAATCCCGGACAGTTGAGCAGTTCTTC.

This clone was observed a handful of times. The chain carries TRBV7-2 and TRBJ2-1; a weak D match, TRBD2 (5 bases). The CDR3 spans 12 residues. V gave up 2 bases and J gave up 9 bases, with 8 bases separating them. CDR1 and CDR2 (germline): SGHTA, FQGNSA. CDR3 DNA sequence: TGTGCCAGCAGCTTACCGAGCGGTGAGCAGTTCTTC. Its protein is CASSLPSGEQFF.

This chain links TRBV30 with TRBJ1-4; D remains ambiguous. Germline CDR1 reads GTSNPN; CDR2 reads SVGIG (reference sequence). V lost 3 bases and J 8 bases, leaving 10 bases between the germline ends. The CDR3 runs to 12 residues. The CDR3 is CAWRDTGEKLFF. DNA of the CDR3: TGTGCCTGGAGGGATACGGGAGAAAAACTGTTTTTT.

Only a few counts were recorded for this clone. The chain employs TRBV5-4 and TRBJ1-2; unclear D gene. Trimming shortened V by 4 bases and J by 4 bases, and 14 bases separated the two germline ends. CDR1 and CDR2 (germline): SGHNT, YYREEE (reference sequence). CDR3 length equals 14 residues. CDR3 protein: CASSASGVTYGYTF. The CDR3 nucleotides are TGTGCCAGCAGCGCGTCAGGTGTAACCTATGGCTACACCTTC.

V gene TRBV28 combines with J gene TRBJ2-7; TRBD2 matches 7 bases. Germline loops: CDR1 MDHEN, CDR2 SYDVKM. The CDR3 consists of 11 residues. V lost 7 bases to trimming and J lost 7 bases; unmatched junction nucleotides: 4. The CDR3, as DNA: TGTGCCAGCACCAACGGGAGGGAGCAGTACTTC. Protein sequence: CASTNGREQYF.

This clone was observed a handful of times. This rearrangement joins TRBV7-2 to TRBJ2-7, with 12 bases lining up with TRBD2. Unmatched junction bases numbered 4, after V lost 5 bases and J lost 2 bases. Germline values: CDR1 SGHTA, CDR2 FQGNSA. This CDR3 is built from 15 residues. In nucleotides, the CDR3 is TGTGCCAGCAGCCCCCGGACTAGCGGGACCTACGAGCAGTACTTC. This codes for CASSPRTSGTYEQYF.

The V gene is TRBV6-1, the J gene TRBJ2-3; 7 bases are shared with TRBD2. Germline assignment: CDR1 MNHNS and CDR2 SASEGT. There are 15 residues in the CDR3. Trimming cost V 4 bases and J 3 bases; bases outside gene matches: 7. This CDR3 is CASSVTSQVTDTQYF. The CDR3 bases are TGTGCCAGCAGTGTGACTAGCCAGGTGACAGATACGCAGTATTTT.

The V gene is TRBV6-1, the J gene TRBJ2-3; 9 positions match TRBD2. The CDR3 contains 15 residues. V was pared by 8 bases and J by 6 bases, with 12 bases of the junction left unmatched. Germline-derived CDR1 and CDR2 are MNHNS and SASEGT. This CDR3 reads CASGPLAGARDTQYF. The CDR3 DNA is TGTGCCAGCGGACCATTAGCGGGGGCCCGGGATACGCAGTATTTT.

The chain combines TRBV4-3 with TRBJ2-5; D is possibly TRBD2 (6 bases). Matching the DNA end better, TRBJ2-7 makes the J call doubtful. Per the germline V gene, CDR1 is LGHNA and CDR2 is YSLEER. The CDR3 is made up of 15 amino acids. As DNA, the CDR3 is TGCGCCAGCAGCCAAGATCTCGGGACTGGCTACGAGCAGTACTTC. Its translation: CASSQDLGTGYEQYF.

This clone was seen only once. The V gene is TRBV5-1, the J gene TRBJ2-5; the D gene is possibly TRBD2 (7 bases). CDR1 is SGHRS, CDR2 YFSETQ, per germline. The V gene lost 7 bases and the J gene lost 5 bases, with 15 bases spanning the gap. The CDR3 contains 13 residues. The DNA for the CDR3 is TGCGCCAGCGGTGTGGGGGGGCAGGAGACCCAGTACTTC. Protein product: CASGVGGQETQYF.

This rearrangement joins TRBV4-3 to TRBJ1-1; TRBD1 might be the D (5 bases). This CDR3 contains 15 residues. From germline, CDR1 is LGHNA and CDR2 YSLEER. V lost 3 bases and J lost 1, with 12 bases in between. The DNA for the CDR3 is TGCGCCAGCAGCCATCAAGGGAGGGGGAACACTGAAGCTTTCTTT. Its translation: CASSHQGRGNTEAFF.

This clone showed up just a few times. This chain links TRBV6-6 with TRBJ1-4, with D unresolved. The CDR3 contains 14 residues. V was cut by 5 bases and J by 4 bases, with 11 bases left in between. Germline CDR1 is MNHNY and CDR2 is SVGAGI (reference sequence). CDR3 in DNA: TGTGCCAGCAGTCGCGAGGGCAGTAATGAAAAACTGTTTTTT. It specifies CASSREGSNEKLFF.

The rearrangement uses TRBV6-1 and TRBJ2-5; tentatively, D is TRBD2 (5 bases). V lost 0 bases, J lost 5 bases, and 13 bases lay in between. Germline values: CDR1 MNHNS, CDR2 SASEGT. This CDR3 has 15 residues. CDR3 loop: CASSEARAPWETQYF. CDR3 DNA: TGTGCCAGCAGTGAAGCGCGGGCCCCTTGGGAGACCCAGTACTTC.

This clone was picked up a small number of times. The CDR3 sequence: CASTRTSGAGRDTQYF. In DNA, the CDR3 is TGTGCCAGCACGCGGACTAGCGGGGCCGGCAGGGATACGCAGTATTTT. This sequence joins TRBV5-4 and TRBJ2-3, with 12 nucleotides matching TRBD2. This CDR3 spans 16 amino acids. With V trimmed by 6 bases and J by 6 bases, 11 bases remained unmatched. CDR1 is SGHNT and CDR2 is YYREEE in the germline V gene (reference sequence).